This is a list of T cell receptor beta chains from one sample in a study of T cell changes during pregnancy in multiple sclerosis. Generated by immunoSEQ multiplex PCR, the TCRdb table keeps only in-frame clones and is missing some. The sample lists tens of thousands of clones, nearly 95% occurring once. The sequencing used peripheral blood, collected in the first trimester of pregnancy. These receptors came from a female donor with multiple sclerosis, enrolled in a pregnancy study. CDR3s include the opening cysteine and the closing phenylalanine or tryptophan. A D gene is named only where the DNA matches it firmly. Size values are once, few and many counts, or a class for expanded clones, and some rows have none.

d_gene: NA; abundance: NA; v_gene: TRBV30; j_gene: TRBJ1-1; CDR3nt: TGTGCCTGGAAAGAGCTAGGGCTTCGGGGCACTGAAGCTTTCTTT; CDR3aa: CAWKELGLRGTEAFF
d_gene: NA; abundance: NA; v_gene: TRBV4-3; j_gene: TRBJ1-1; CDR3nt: TGCGCCAGCAGCCAAGGGAGTGTATTGAACACTGAAGCTTTCTTT; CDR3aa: CASSQGSVLNTEAFF
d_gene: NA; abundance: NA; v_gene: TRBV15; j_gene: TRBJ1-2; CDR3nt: TGTGCCACCAGCAGAGATCAGGGTCCGGGCTACACCTTC; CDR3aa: CATSRDQGPGYTF
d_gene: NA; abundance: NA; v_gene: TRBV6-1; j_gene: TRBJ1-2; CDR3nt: TGTGCCAGCACTGAAGGGACAACCATCTATGGCTACACCTTC; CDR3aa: CASTEGTTIYGYTF
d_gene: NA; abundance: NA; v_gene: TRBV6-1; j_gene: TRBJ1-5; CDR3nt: TGTGCCAGCAGCGCCCCAGGGCCCCAGCATTTT; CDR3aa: CASSAPGPQHF
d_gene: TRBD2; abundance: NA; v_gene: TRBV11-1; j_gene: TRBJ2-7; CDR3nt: TGTGCCAGCAGCTGGGAGCGGGGGGCCTCCTACGAGCAGTACTTC; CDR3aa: CASSWERGASYEQYF
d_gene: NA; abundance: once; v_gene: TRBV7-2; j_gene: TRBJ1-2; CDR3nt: TGTGCCAGCAGCTCCCCGCAGGGAAACTATGGCTACACCTTC; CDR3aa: CASSSPQGNYGYTF
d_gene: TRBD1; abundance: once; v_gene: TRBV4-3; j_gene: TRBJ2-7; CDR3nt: TGCGCCAGCAGCCGAGGGACGCGGACAGGTACTTCCTACGAGCAGTACTTC; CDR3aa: CASSRGTRTGTSYEQYF
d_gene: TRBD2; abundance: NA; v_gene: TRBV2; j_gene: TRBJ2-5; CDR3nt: TGTGCCAGCAGTGAGGGGACTAGCGGGCAAGAGACCCAGTACTTC; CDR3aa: CASSEGTSGQETQYF
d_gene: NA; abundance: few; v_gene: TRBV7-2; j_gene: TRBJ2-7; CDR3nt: TGTGCCAGCAGCTTAGGGTCCGGCGGGTCCTACGAGCAGTACTTC; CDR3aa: CASSLGSGGSYEQYF
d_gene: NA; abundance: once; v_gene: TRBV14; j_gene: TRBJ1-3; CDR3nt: TGTGCCAGCAGCCAAGTTCGGACAACTGGAAACACCATATATTTT; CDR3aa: CASSQVRTTGNTIYF
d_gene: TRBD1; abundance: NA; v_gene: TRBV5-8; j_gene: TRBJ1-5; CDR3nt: TGTGCCAGCAGCCGCACCAGGGACAGCCGCAATCAGCCCCAGCATTTT; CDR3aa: CASSRTRDSRNQPQHF
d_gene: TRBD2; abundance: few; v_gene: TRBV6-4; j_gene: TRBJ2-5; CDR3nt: TGTGCCAGCAGTGGGACTAGCGAAGAGACCCAGTACTTC; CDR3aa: CASSGTSEETQYF
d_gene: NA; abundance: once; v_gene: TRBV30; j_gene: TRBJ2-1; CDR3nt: TGTGCCTGGTCACAGGGTAGGGATGAGCAGTTCTTC; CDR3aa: CAWSQGRDEQFF
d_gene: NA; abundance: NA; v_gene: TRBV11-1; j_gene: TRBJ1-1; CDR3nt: TGTGCCAGCAGCCCCGGACTTACGAACACTGAAGCTTTCTTT; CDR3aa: CASSPGLTNTEAFF
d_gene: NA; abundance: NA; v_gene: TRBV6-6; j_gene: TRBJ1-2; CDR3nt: TGTGCCACCGGGACAAACTATGGCTACACCTTC; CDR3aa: CATGTNYGYTF
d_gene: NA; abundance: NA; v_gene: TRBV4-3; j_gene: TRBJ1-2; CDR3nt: TGCGCCAGCAGCCCCGGAGTGGCGCGAGCTAACTATGGCTACACCTTC; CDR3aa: CASSPGVARANYGYTF
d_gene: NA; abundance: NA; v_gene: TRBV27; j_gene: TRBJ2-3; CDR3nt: TGTGCCAGCACTCAGGGGGGTACGCAGTATTTT; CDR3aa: CASTQGGTQYF
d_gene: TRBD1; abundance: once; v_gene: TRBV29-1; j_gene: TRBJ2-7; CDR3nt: TGCAGCGTCGAACTCCGGGGGACAGGGGCCTACGAGCAGTACTTC; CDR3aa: CSVELRGTGAYEQYF
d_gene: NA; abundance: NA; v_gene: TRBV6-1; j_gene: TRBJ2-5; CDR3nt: TGTGCCAGCAGGCAGACTAGGCCAGAGACCCAGTACTTC; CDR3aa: CASRQTRPETQYF
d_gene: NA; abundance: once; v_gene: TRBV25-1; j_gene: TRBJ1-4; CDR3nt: TGTGCCAGCAGTGATCCTAGGGGGATCGGTGAAAAACTGTTTTTT; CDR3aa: CASSDPRGIGEKLFF
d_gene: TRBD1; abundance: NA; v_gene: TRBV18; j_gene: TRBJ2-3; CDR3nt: TGTGCCAGCTCCCGGACAGGGGCTACAGATACGCAGTATTTT; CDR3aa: CASSRTGATDTQYF
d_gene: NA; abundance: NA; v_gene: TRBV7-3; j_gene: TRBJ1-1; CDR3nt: TGTGCCAGCAGCTTCGGGTACCTCACTGAAGCTTTCTTT; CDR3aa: CASSFGYLTEAFF
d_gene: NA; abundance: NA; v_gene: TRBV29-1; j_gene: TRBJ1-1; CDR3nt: TGCAGCGTTGTAGCCAGGCAGGGGTACCCTGAAGCTTTCTTT; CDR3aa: CSVVARQGYPEAFF
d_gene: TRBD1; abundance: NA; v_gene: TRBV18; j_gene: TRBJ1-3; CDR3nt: TGTGCCAGCTCACCACTCAACCCAACAGGGGTCGGAAACACCATATATTTT; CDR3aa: CASSPLNPTGVGNTIYF
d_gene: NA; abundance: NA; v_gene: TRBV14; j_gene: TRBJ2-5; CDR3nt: TGTGCCAGCAGCCCGGCGGGGGGACAGGGACAAGAGACCCAGTACTTC; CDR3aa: CASSPAGGQGQETQYF
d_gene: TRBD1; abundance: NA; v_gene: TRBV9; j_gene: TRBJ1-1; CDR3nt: TGTGCCAGCAGCTTATCCGGGACAGGGAACACTGAAGCTTTCTTT; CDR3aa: CASSLSGTGNTEAFF
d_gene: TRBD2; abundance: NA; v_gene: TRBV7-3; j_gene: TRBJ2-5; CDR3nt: TGTGCCAGCAGCTCACGCGGGGGACCACAAGAGACCCAGTACTTC; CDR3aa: CASSSRGGPQETQYF
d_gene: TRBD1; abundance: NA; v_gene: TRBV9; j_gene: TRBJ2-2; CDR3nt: TGTGCCAGCAGCGTACGGAGGGACAGGGTTTACACCGGGGAGCTGTTTTTT; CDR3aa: CASSVRRDRVYTGELFF
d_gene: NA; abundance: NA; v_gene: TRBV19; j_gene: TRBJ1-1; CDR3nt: TGTGCCAGTTCCTGGGAGAGCCCCCTTAACACTGAAGCTTTCTTT; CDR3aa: CASSWESPLNTEAFF
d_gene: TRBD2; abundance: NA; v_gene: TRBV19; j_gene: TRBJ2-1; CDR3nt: TGTGCCAGTAGTGGCCCGGGGGGGCTCAATGAGCAGTTCTTC; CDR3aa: CASSGPGGLNEQFF
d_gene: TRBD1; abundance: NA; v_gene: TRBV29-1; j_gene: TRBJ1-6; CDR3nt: TGCAGCGTTGGACAGGGGCTAAATTCACCCCTCCACTTT; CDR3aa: CSVGQGLNSPLHF
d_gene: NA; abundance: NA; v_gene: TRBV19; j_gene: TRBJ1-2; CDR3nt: TGTGCCAGTACGACAGAGGCGTATGGCTACACCTTC; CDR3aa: CASTTEAYGYTF
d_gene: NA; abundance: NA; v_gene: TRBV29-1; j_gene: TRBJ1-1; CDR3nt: TGCAGCGCAGGATTCGGTCGTATGACTGAAGCTTTCTTT; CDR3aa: CSAGFGRMTEAFF
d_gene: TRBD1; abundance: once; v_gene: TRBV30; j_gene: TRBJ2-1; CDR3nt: TGTGCCTGCACCGGGACAGGGGGTGAGGGGTCCTACAATGAGCAGTTCTTC; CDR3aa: CACTGTGGEGSYNEQFF
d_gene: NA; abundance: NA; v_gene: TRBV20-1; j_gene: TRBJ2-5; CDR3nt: TGCAGTGCTAGAGAGGAGGAGACCCAGTACTTC; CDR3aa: CSAREEETQYF
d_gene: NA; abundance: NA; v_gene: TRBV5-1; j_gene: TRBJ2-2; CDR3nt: TGCGCCAGCAGCTTGGAGGCGGCCCCGAACACCGGGGAGCTGTTTTTT; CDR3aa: CASSLEAAPNTGELFF
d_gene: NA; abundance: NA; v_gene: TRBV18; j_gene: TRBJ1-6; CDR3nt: TGTGCCAGCTCACCGGGCAGGGTTAATTCACCCCTCCACTTT; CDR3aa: CASSPGRVNSPLHF
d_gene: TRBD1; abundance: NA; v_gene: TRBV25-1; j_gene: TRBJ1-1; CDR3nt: TGTGCCAGCAGTGAATCGCGGCCCGGGACAGTACTTAATGAAGCTTTCTTT; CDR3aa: CASSESRPGTVLNEAFF
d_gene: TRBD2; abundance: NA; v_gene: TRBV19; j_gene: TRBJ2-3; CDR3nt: TGTGCCAGTAGTATAGATGAGCGGGGGGGCCAAACAGATACGCAGTATTTT; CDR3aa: CASSIDERGGQTDTQYF
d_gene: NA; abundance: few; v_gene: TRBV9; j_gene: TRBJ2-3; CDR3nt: TGTGCCAGCAGCGTACTGAATTCGGGGGTAGATACGCAGTATTTT; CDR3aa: CASSVLNSGVDTQYF
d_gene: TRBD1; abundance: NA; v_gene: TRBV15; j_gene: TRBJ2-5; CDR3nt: TGTGCCACCAGCAGAGAGGCGACAGGGGGACGGGAGACCCAGTACTTC; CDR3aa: CATSREATGGRETQYF
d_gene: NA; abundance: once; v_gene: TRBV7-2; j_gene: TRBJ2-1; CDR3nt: TGTGCCAGCAGCTCACCGGGACTGGAGAAATCGGATGAGCAGTTCTTC; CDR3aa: CASSSPGLEKSDEQFF
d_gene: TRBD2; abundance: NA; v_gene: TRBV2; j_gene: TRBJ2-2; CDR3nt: TGTGCCAGCAGGGAGAGACTAGCGGGGAACGGGGAGCTGTTTTTT; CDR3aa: CASRERLAGNGELFF
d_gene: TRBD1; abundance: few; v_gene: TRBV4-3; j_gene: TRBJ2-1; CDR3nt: TGCGCCAGCAGCTACGGGACAGGGGGCATGTATGAGCAGTTCTTC; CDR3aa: CASSYGTGGMYEQFF
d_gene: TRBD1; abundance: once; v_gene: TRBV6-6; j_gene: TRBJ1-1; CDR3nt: TGTGCCAGCAGCCAGGGACAGCTAAACACTGAAGCTTTCTTT; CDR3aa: CASSQGQLNTEAFF
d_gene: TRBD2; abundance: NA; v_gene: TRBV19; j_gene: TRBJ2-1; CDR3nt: TGTGCCAGTAGTATACTCCTCTCGGGAGGGAATAATGAGCAGTTCTTC; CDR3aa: CASSILLSGGNNEQFF
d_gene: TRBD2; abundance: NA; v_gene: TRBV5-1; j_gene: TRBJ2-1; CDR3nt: TGCGCCAGCAGCACACCTTTCGGACTAGCGGGGGGGCCGAATGAGCAGTTCTTC; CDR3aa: CASSTPFGLAGGPNEQFF
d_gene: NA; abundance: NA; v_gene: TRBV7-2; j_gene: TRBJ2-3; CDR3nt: TGTGCCAGCAGCTTAAGGGACTCGACTCTCACAGATACGCAGTATTTT; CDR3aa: CASSLRDSTLTDTQYF
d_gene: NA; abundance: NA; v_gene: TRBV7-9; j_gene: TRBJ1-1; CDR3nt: TGTGCCAGCAGCCCCGGGACACATACCACTGAAGCTTTCTTT; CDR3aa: CASSPGTHTTEAFF
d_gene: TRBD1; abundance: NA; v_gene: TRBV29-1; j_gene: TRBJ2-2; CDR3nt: TGCAGCGCCAGACAGGGGGCGGTGAACACCGGGGAGCTGTTTTTT; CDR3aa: CSARQGAVNTGELFF
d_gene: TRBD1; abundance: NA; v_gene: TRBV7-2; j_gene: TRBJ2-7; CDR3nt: TGTGCCAGCAGCTTAGTACAGGGGCCCACCTACGAGCAGTACTTC; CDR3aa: CASSLVQGPTYEQYF
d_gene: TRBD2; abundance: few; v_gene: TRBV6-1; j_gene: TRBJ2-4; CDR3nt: TGTGCCAGCAGTGACGGGGCGGGAGGGACGAACATTCAGTACTTC; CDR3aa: CASSDGAGGTNIQYF
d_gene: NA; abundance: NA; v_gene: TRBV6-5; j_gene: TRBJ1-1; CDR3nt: TGTGCCAGCAAAAACGGGGGGGGTTTATCTGAAGCTTTCTTT; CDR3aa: CASKNGGGLSEAFF
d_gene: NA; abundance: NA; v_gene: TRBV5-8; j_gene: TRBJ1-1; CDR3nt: TGTGCCAGCAGCCCTGACGGGGAGGGGAGGACTGAAGCTTTCTTT; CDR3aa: CASSPDGEGRTEAFF
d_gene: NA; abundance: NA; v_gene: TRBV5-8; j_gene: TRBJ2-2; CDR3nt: TGTGCCAGCAGCTTGTTGGGCAAGGGGGACACCGGGGAGCTGTTTTTT; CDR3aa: CASSLLGKGDTGELFF
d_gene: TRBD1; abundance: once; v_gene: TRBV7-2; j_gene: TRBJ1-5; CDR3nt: TGTGCCAGCAGGAGCCAGGGGGCATGGCAGCCCCAGCATTTT; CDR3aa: CASRSQGAWQPQHF
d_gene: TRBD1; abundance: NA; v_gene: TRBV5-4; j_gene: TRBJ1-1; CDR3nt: TGTGCCAGCAGCTTCGGACAGGGGGCATACACTGAAGCTTTCTTT; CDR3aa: CASSFGQGAYTEAFF
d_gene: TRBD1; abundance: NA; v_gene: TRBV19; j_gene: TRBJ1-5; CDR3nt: TGTGCCAGTAGGACCGGGACAGGGAGTAATCAGCCCCAGCATTTT; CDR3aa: CASRTGTGSNQPQHF
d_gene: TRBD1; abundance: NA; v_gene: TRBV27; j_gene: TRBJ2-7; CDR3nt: TGTGCTTCCAGCGGGACAGGGGGCGCTTGGGAGCAGTACTTC; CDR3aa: CASSGTGGAWEQYF